What follows are 13 T cell receptor beta chains derived from one specimen sequenced in a study of OX40 agonist ivuxolimab in advanced cancers. Assay: immunoSEQ multiplex PCR; the TCRdb copy retains only in-frame clones and omits some. The sample holds approximately 75,000 clones, 70% to 90% seen once. This material consisted of CD4+ or CD8+ T cells sorted from blood, taken in a trial of the OX40 agonist ivuxolimab. The source is an adult with an advanced solid tumor such as melanoma, head and neck, liver or kidney cancer.

The chain combines TRBV11-1 with TRBJ2-5; 7 nucleotides agree with TRBD1. The trim removed 0 bases at V and 5 bases at J, leaving 6 bases unmatched. CDR1 is SGHAT, CDR2 FQDESV, per germline (reference sequence). The CDR3 consists of 15 residues. The CDR3 sequence: CASSLAGTAGETQYF. CDR3 bases: TGTGCCAGCAGCTTAGCTGGGACAGCAGGGGAGACCCAGTACTTC.

The V call is TRBV6-5, the J call TRBJ1-2; TRBD1 agrees at 8 bases. Germline CDR1 reads MNHEY; CDR2 reads SVGAGI. V was pared by 8 bases and J by 3 bases, with 2 bases of the junction left unmatched. CDR3 length equals 12 residues. The DNA of the CDR3 is TGTGCCAGCGGACAGGGTTACTATGGCTACACCTTC. Encoded protein: CASGQGYYGYTF.

The V gene is TRBV27, the J gene TRBJ1-2; 7 bases are a match to TRBD1. The CDR3 consists of 14 residues. Germline values: CDR1 MNHEY, CDR2 SMNVEV (reference sequence). The V and J ends lost 5 bases and 8 bases, in that order; junction bases with no gene match: 11. The CDR3 nucleotides are TGTGCCAGCAGTCCATCGACAGGGTTAGGGGGCTACACCTTC. Its protein is CASSPSTGLGGYTF.

V gene TRBV5-1 combines with J gene TRBJ2-7, with 9 positions matching TRBD1. Germline V gene lookup returns CDR1 SGHRS and CDR2 YFSETQ. V lost 5 bases to trimming and J lost 6 bases; unmatched junction nucleotides: 9. CDR3 length: 14 residues. CDR3 region: CASSTGQGPSEQYF. The CDR3 DNA reads as TGCGCCAGCAGTACGGGACAGGGCCCATCCGAGCAGTACTTC.

The rearrangement joins TRBV9 to TRBJ2-2; TRBD1 might be the D (5 bases). CDR1 is SGDLS, CDR2 YYNGEE, per germline. The CDR3 extends over 13 amino acids. V gave up 4 bases and J gave up 8 bases, with 12 bases separating them. CDR3 sequence reads: CASSPRAGGELFF. DNA of the CDR3: TGTGCCAGCAGCCCGCGCGCAGGGGGGGAGCTGTTTTTT.

The chain joins TRBV27 to TRBJ1-2, with TRBD1 matching 9 bases. The CDR3 sequence is 14 residues long. Germline V lookup: CDR1 MNHEY, CDR2 SMNVEV (reference sequence). V lost 5 bases, J lost 4 bases, and 5 bases stayed unmatched. CDR3 sequence: CASSPDRGIYGYTF. The CDR3 DNA is TGTGCCAGCAGTCCGGACAGGGGCATCTATGGCTACACCTTC.

For this clone: The sample has other DNA sequences that encode this CDR3 too. The DNA of the CDR3 is TGCAGCGTTGAACAAAACGACTATGGCTACACCTTC. Translation gives CSVEQNDYGYTF. This sequence joins TRBV29-1 and TRBJ1-2; D not certain. This CDR3 comprises 12 residues. Trimming shortened V by 2 bases and J by 3 bases, and 7 bases separated the two germline ends. Germline V CDR1 and CDR2: SQVTM, ANQGSEA.

V is TRBV5-6 and J is TRBJ1-4, with 11 bases identical to TRBD1. V lost 2 bases to trimming and J lost 5 bases; unmatched junction nucleotides: 8. Looked up from germline, CDR1 is SGHDT and CDR2 is YYEEEE. The CDR3 is 17 residues long. CDR3 nucleotides: TGTGCCAGCAGCTTCGGGACAGGGGGGTCGAAAAATGAAAAACTGTTTTTT. Encoded protein: CASSFGTGGSKNEKLFF.

This chain links TRBV7-6 with TRBJ2-7; 10 nucleotides match TRBD1. The CDR3 loop spans 14 amino acids. Looked up from germline, CDR1 is SGHVS and CDR2 is FNYEAQ. Germline trimming cut 5 bases from V and 7 bases from J; bases unmatched to any gene: 8. The CDR3 nucleotides are TGTGCCAGCAGCCCACGACAGGGGGCGAGGGAGCAGTACTTC. It encodes CASSPRQGAREQYF. Full variable domain (remainder filled in from reference TRBV7-6 and TRBJ2-7): GAGVSQSPRYKVTKRGQDVALRCDPISGHVSLYWYRQALGQGPEFLTYFNYEAQQDKSGLPNDRFSAERPEGSISTLTIQRTEQRDSAMYRCASSPRQGAREQYFGPGTRLTVT.

This clone was seen just once. V usage is TRBV5-1 and J usage is TRBJ2-2; either TRBD1 or TRBD2 may fit D (5 bases each). This CDR3 comprises 15 residues. Looked up from germline, CDR1 is SGHRS and CDR2 is YFSETQ. V shed 3 bases and J shed 3 bases, with 12 bases lying between them. The CDR3 coding sequence is TGCGCCAGCAGCTACGGGGCTGCGGACACCGGGGAGCTGTTTTTT. Translating it yields CASSYGAADTGELFF.

This clone was detected a few times. The chain joins TRBV5-1 to TRBJ1-1, with D tentatively TRBD1 (5 bases). CDR3 length: 14 amino acids. Trimming pared 5 bases from V and 5 bases from J, leaving 16 bases between. In germline, CDR1 is SGHRS, CDR2 YFSETQ. The DNA of the CDR3 is TGCGCCAGCAGTTCGACAGTCTCAAGGACTGAAGCTTTCTTT. Its protein product is CASSSTVSRTEAFF.

The chain couples TRBV14 to TRBJ2-5; D might be TRBD1 (5 bases). The CDR3 totals 15 residues. CDR1 is SGHDN, CDR2 FVKESK, per germline. Between the trimmed V and J ends, which lost 4 bases and 2 bases, there was a span of 14 bases. Written as DNA, the CDR3 is TGTGCCAGCAGCCCAGGGATAGTTCTTCAAGAGACCCAGTACTTC. Protein sequence: CASSPGIVLQETQYF.

This clone appeared once. This chain's CDR3 is CASSLGQFLSYEQYF. The CDR3 region has the DNA TGTGCCAGCAGCTTAGGACAGTTCCTCTCCTACGAGCAGTACTTC. The gene calls are TRBV7-2 and TRBJ2-5; D may be TRBD1 (5 bases). The J call is uncertain, as TRBJ2-7 better fits the DNA end. The CDR3 length is 15 residues. Germline lookup yields CDR1 SGHTA and CDR2 FQGNSA.